The rows below give T cell receptor beta chains drawn from one sample of a study of blood T cell repertoires in COVID-19. The protocol was immunoSEQ multiplex PCR, while the TCRdb copy is restricted to in-frame clones and leaves out a portion. Among 200,000 or so clones listed, roughly 81% were seen once. What was sequenced was peripheral blood. These receptors all stem from a woman aged 70 to 79 with active or convalescent COVID-19. Each CDR3 is given with its conserved first and last residue. The order of the fields is V gene, J gene, clone size, D gene, CDR3 protein, CDR3 DNA. A D gene is named only where the DNA matches it firmly. Clone size is shown for a subset of rows, as once, few, many or a class of expanded clone.

TRBV5-1	TRBJ2-1	NA	TRBD2	CASSNRTSGNGEQFF	TGCGCCAGCAGCAATCGGACTAGCGGGAACGGTGAGCAGTTCTTC
TRBV19	TRBJ1-1	NA	TRBD1	CASSGQGNTEAFF	TGTGCCAGTAGCGGACAGGGGAACACTGAAGCTTTCTTT
TRBV3-1/TRBV3-2	TRBJ2-2	NA	TRBD1	CASSLQGGASGELFF	TGTGCCAGCAGCCTTCAAGGGGGCGCTTCCGGGGAGCTGTTTTTT
TRBV2	TRBJ2-2	NA	TRBD1	CASLVGQANTGELFF	TGTGCCTCCTTAGTGGGACAGGCAAACACCGGGGAGCTGTTTTTT
TRBV28	TRBJ1-4	NA	NA	CASSATQLREKLFF	TGTGCCAGCAGCGCAACTCAGCTAAGGGAGAAACTGTTTTTT
TRBV7-3	TRBJ2-6	once	TRBD2	CASSFLSGRAFGANVLTF	TGTGCCAGCAGCTTTTTGAGCGGGAGGGCCTTTGGGGCCAACGTCCTGACTTTC
TRBV7-9	TRBJ2-1	NA	TRBD2	CASSLTSGRAYNEQFF	TGTGCCAGCAGCTTGACTAGCGGGAGAGCCTACAATGAGCAGTTCTTC
TRBV6-5	TRBJ2-7	once	NA	CASSYGPTHYEQYF	TGTGCCAGCAGTTACGGTCCGACTCACTACGAGCAGTACTTC
TRBV7-9	TRBJ2-7	NA	TRBD2	CASRHPRGRSHEQYF	TGTGCCAGCAGGCATCCCCGCGGGAGAAGTCACGAGCAGTACTTC
TRBV6-5	TRBJ1-1	NA	NA	CASSYKPGLLEAEAFF	TGTGCCAGCAGTTACAAACCGGGACTCCTTGAGGCTGAAGCTTTCTTT
TRBV7-3	TRBJ2-5	NA	TRBD1	CASANRGRETQYF	TGTGCCAGCGCAAACAGGGGGCGAGAGACCCAGTACTTC
TRBV3-1/TRBV3-2	TRBJ1-2	NA	TRBD1	CASSQATGVINYGYTF	TGTGCCAGCAGCCAAGCCACAGGGGTGATAAACTATGGCTACACCTTC
TRBV28	TRBJ2-7	NA	NA	CASSSGGLNSYEQYF	TGTGCCAGCAGTTCAGGAGGGTTAAACTCCTACGAGCAGTACTTC
TRBV3-1/TRBV3-2	TRBJ2-1	NA	TRBD2	CASSPLTSGMNEQFF	TGTGCCAGCAGCCCCCTGACTAGCGGGATGAATGAGCAGTTCTTC
TRBV19	TRBJ2-3	NA	NA	CASSITFGSARTDTQYF	TGTGCCAGTAGTATAACGTTCGGTAGCGCCCGAACAGATACGCAGTATTTT
TRBV9	TRBJ2-7	NA	NA	CASSRLGLPRNEQYF	TGTGCCAGCAGCAGGTTGGGACTGCCGAGAAACGAGCAGTACTTC
TRBV10-3	TRBJ2-7	NA	NA	CAISPTSYEQYF	TGTGCCATCAGTCCTACCTCCTACGAGCAGTACTTC
TRBV28	TRBJ2-7	NA	TRBD2	CASSQTSGGSYEQYF	TGTGCCAGCAGTCAGACTAGCGGGGGCTCCTACGAGCAGTACTTC
TRBV5-4	TRBJ1-4	NA	NA	CASSLEGVTGEDF	TGTGCCAGCAGCTTGGAGGGGGTTACCGGCGAGGATTTT
TRBV14	TRBJ1-3	NA	NA	CASSQTQGNTIYF	TGTGCCAGCAGCCAAACACAGGGAAACACCATATATTTT
TRBV5-1	TRBJ1-3	NA	NA	CASSLEGPGGLGNTIYF	TGCGCCAGCAGCTTGGAGGGCCCAGGAGGCCTTGGAAACACCATATATTTT
TRBV10-3	TRBJ1-2	NA	TRBD1	CAISELGQGGVYYGYTF	TGTGCCATCAGTGAACTTGGACAGGGGGGCGTATACTATGGCTACACCTTC
TRBV7-9	TRBJ1-1	NA	NA	CASSPDRGYAFF	TGTGCCAGCAGCCCCGACAGAGGCTACGCTTTCTTT
TRBV7-2	TRBJ2-5	NA	NA	CASSSGVPETQYF	TGTGCCAGCAGCTCGGGAGTCCCGGAGACCCAGTACTTC
TRBV29-1	TRBJ2-7	NA	TRBD2	CSVRLAGVAEQYF	TGCAGCGTTCGACTAGCGGGAGTAGCCGAGCAGTACTTC
TRBV6-5	TRBJ1-2	NA	NA	CASSFRGGNYGYTF	TGTGCCAGCAGTTTCCGGGGGGGTAATTATGGCTACACCTTC
TRBV29-1	TRBJ1-1	NA	NA	CSVESRGLTEAFF	TGCAGCGTTGAAAGTCGAGGACTCACTGAAGCTTTCTTT
TRBV6-5	TRBJ2-5	NA	TRBD1	CASSPTGEEETQYF	TGTGCCAGCAGTCCCACAGGGGAAGAGGAGACCCAGTACTTC
TRBV7-2	TRBJ2-7	NA	NA	CASSLSFLAGSYEQYF	TGTGCCAGCAGCTTATCCTTCCTGGCGGGCTCCTACGAGCAGTACTTC
TRBV4-1	TRBJ2-1	NA	TRBD2	CASSQGIGLAGIDEQFF	TGCGCCAGCAGCCAAGGGATCGGGCTAGCGGGAATCGATGAGCAGTTCTTC
TRBV5-4	TRBJ2-5	NA	NA	CASSLAGRVGTQYF	TGTGCCAGCAGCTTGGCGGGCAGGGTGGGGACCCAGTACTTC
TRBV5-1	TRBJ1-5	once	NA	CASSLDSSNQPQHF	TGCGCCAGCAGCTTGGACAGTAGCAATCAGCCCCAGCATTTT
TRBV7-3	TRBJ2-3	NA	TRBD2	CASSLADLAGVDTQYF	TGTGCCAGCAGCTTAGCCGATCTAGCGGGAGTCGATACGCAGTATTTT
TRBV25-1	TRBJ1-2	NA	TRBD1	CASRTGTGDGYTF	TGTGCCAGCAGAACCGGGACAGGGGATGGCTACACCTTC
TRBV25-1	TRBJ1-3	NA	NA	CASSEFGASSGNTIYF	TGTGCCAGCAGTGAATTTGGGGCAAGCTCTGGAAACACCATATATTTT
TRBV5-1	TRBJ1-4	NA	NA	CASSLAGGDEKLFF	TGCGCCAGCAGCTTGGCGGGGGGAGACGAAAAACTGTTTTTT
TRBV28	TRBJ1-4	NA	TRBD1	CASSPGATGMWKLFF	TGTGCCAGCAGTCCGGGGGCGACAGGGATGTGGAAACTGTTTTTT
TRBV6-6	TRBJ2-1	NA	TRBD1	CASSYPLGTGLNEQFF	TGTGCCAGCAGCTACCCACTTGGGACAGGGCTTAATGAGCAGTTCTTC